The clone carrying this T cell receptor (beta chain) was seen a few times. This sample was taken from a study of radiotherapy plus CTLA-4 blockade in lung cancer. Study at large: 15% to 20% of patients responded objectively, and 31% achieved disease control.

TCRdb's copy holds only in-frame clones and misses some; the assay was immunoSEQ multiplex PCR. The sample carries approximately 80,000 clones, nearly 75% recorded once. This CDR3 contains 12 residues. The receptor was derived from a human donor with non-small cell lung cancer whose response to radiotherapy plus ipilimumab could not be evaluated. V gene TRBV21-1 combines with J gene TRBJ2-7; whether TRBD1, the table's D call, matches the DNA was not checked. TRBV21-1 is a documented pseudogene. The specimen comprised peripheral blood, sampled from a patient treated with radiotherapy plus ipilimumab. The CDR3 region is CASAPGTYEQYF. CDR3 nucleotides: TGTGCCAGCGCACCAGGGACCTACGAGCAGTACTTC.